This T cell receptor beta chain was sequenced for a study of response to subunit inactivated influenza vaccine. This clonotype was seen a few times. TCRdb ran MiXCR on the RT-PCR reads and lists one entry per CDR3 protein. The sample carries 450,000 to 600,000 distinct CDR3 sequences, more than 7% recorded once. Germline CDR1 is SGHTA and CDR2 is FQGNSA. The CDR3 extends over 12 amino acids. V was clipped by 5 bases and J by 5 bases, with 10 bases between them. The sample in question was PBMCs from blood, obtained less than 30 months after vaccination. This sequence was found in a man aged 45 to 75 who received an inactivated influenza vaccine. The rearrangement uses TRBV7-2 and TRBJ2-7; D tentatively reads TRBD1 or TRBD2 (5 bases each). Written as DNA, the CDR3 is TGTGCCAGCAGCCGGGACCTTAACGAGCAGTACTTC. Its protein product is CASSRDLNEQYF.